This TCR beta chain was captured by sequencing in a study of T cells in localized non-small cell lung cancer. Sequencing used immunoSEQ multiplex PCR; TCRdb keeps in-frame clones, though not all of them. The repertoire holds roughly 35,000 clones, with around 93% as singletons. On this clone itself: Its antigen remains unidentified.

Study outcomes and limitations: Analysis by sequencing included only one tumor region, so heterogeneity remains possible. Out of the top 100 tumor clones, a median approximately 57 were seen in adjacent lung. Uninvolved adjacent lung had the highest recorded T cell clonality, with tumor below it.

Germline trimming cut 4 bases from V and 0 bases from J; bases unmatched to any gene: 3. CDR3 length: 14 residues. Germline CDR1 and CDR2: SGHDT and YYEEEE. The chain joins TRBV5-6 to TRBJ1-1, with 7 bases fitting TRBD1. The TCR originated in a female donor over 55 with stage II lung adenocarcinoma. The source material was peripheral blood mononuclear cells, sampled before any cancer treatment. CDR3 amino acids: CASSLTGLNTEAFF. The DNA of the CDR3 is TGTGCCAGCAGCCTGACAGGGTTGAACACTGAAGCTTTCTTT.